A selection of T cell receptor beta chains follows, all from one sample in a study of blood T cell repertoires in COVID-19. Using immunoSEQ multiplex PCR, the repertoire was profiled, and TCRdb retains in-frame clones only, with some absent. Altogether about 300,000 clones are present, 70% to 90% being singletons, with the ten largest covering about 1.2%. Sequencing was performed on peripheral blood. The receptors originated from a man aged 70 or older with acute or convalescent COVID-19. Each CDR3 is given with its conserved first and last residue. Each record gives: CDR3 protein, CDR3 DNA, D gene, V gene, J gene, clone size. A D gene is named only where the DNA matches it firmly. A row's size may be missing; if present it is once, few, many or a size class.

CDR3: CATSDLSGTYNEQFF
DNA: TGTGCCACCAGTGATTTAAGCGGAACCTACAATGAGCAGTTCTTC
D: -
V: TRBV24-1
J: TRBJ2-1
size: -

CDR3: CASAMGGDEKLFF
DNA: TGTGCCAGCGCGATGGGAGGTGACGAAAAACTGTTTTTT
D: -
V: TRBV7-9
J: TRBJ1-4
size: -

CDR3: CASSESNLARSGELFF
DNA: TGCGCCAGCAGTGAGTCGAACCTCGCACGGTCCGGGGAGCTGTTTTTT
D: -
V: TRBV10-2
J: TRBJ2-2
size: -

CDR3: CASSQDAPGDLYYGIQYF
DNA: TGCGCCAGCAGCCAAGACGCCCCAGGGGATTTATACTATGGCATTCAGTACTTC
D: -
V: TRBV4-3
J: TRBJ2-4
size: -

CDR3: CASSYSQDNQPQHF
DNA: TGTGCCAGCAGTTACAGCCAGGACAATCAGCCCCAGCATTTT
D: -
V: TRBV6-2/TRBV6-3
J: TRBJ1-5
size: -

CDR3: CASRQGANSPLHF
DNA: TGTGCCAGCAGACAGGGGGCGAATTCACCCCTCCACTTT
D: TRBD1
V: TRBV3-1/TRBV3-2
J: TRBJ1-6
size: -

CDR3: CASSLTVYGYTF
DNA: TGTGCCAGCAGCTTAACAGTCTATGGCTACACCTTC
D: -
V: TRBV7-9
J: TRBJ1-2
size: -

CDR3: CASSLALGLYEQYF
DNA: TGCGCCAGCAGCTTGGCGCTAGGTTTGTACGAGCAGTACTTC
D: -
V: TRBV5-1
J: TRBJ2-7
size: -

CDR3: CASSQTPRTDTQYF
DNA: TGCGCCAGCAGTCAAACACCACGCACAGATACGCAGTATTTT
D: -
V: TRBV23-1
J: TRBJ2-3
size: -

CDR3: CASSHTGLEAFF
DNA: TGTGCCAGCTCACATACAGGGCTAGAAGCTTTCTTT
D: -
V: TRBV18
J: TRBJ1-1
size: -

CDR3: CASSPDRGRDTEAFF
DNA: TGTGCCAGCAGTCCCGACAGGGGGCGAGACACTGAAGCTTTCTTT
D: TRBD1
V: TRBV27
J: TRBJ1-1
size: -

CDR3: CASSIDNSGNTIYF
DNA: TGTGCCAGTAGTATAGACAACTCTGGAAACACCATATATTTT
D: -
V: TRBV19
J: TRBJ1-3
size: few

CDR3: CASSLESGSNQPQHF
DNA: TGTGCCAGCAGCTTAGAATCAGGGAGCAATCAGCCCCAGCATTTT
D: -
V: TRBV7-6
J: TRBJ1-5
size: -

CDR3: CASSSGGGAGTDTQYF
DNA: TGCGCCAGCAGCTCGGGTGGGGGGGCTGGCACAGATACGCAGTATTTT
D: -
V: TRBV5-1
J: TRBJ2-3
size: -

CDR3: CASSPDRISTDTQYF
DNA: TGTGCCAGCAGCCCGGACAGGATTAGCACAGATACGCAGTATTTT
D: TRBD1
V: TRBV5-6
J: TRBJ2-3
size: -

CDR3: CATSGGSSEAPNNEQFF
DNA: TGTGCCACCAGTGGCGGCAGTAGCGAGGCCCCCAACAATGAGCAGTTCTTC
D: -
V: TRBV24-1
J: TRBJ2-1
size: -

CDR3: CASSYIGTDNSPLHF
DNA: TGTGCCAGCAGTTACATAGGGACAGATAATTCACCCCTCCACTTT
D: TRBD1
V: TRBV6-5
J: TRBJ1-6
size: -

CDR3: CASSPRDSWQFF
DNA: TGTGCCAGCAGTCCCCGGGATAGTTGGCAGTTCTTC
D: -
V: TRBV6-2/TRBV6-3
J: TRBJ2-1
size: once

CDR3: CASSFLPSSTDTQYF
DNA: TGCGCCAGCAGCTTCCTACCTTCTAGCACAGATACGCAGTATTTT
D: -
V: TRBV5-1
J: TRBJ2-3
size: -

CDR3: CASSLVGGRGRSRTGELFF
DNA: TGTGCCAGCAGCTTAGTAGGTGGCAGGGGGCGGTCGAGGACCGGGGAGCTGTTTTTT
D: TRBD1
V: TRBV7-2
J: TRBJ2-2
size: few

CDR3: CASSSRQAGHGYTF
DNA: TGTGCCAGCAGTTCAAGACAGGCCGGACATGGCTACACCTTC
D: -
V: TRBV6-1
J: TRBJ1-2
size: -

CDR3: CASIFHSRTDSEAFF
DNA: TGTGCCAGCATTTTTCACTCGAGAACAGATTCCGAAGCTTTCTTT
D: -
V: TRBV7-2
J: TRBJ1-1
size: -

CDR3: CASSYSAGTANTGELFF
DNA: TGTGCCAGCAGTTACTCGGCAGGCACCGCGAACACCGGGGAGCTGTTTTTT
D: -
V: TRBV6-2/TRBV6-3
J: TRBJ2-2
size: -

CDR3: CASSKGRGDHNEQFF
DNA: TGTGCCAGCAGCAAAGGTCGTGGAGACCACAATGAGCAGTTCTTC
D: -
V: TRBV21-1
J: TRBJ2-1
size: -

CDR3: CASSRGQGAYGYTF
DNA: TGTGCCAGCAGTAGGGGACAGGGGGCCTATGGCTACACCTTC
D: TRBD1
V: TRBV6-5
J: TRBJ1-2
size: -

CDR3: CASSPVGGPSYNEQFF
DNA: TGTGCCAGCAGTCCCGTTGGTGGGCCCTCCTACAATGAGCAGTTCTTC
D: -
V: TRBV2
J: TRBJ2-1
size: -

CDR3: CASSYLNNEQFF
DNA: TGTGCCAGCAGTTACCTAAACAATGAGCAGTTCTTC
D: -
V: TRBV6-2/TRBV6-3
J: TRBJ2-1
size: -

CDR3: CATSRDQLARSYEQYF
DNA: TGTGCCACCAGCAGAGATCAACTAGCAAGGAGCTACGAGCAGTACTTC
D: -
V: TRBV15
J: TRBJ2-7
size: -

CDR3: CSAGRGPYEQYF
DNA: TGCAGCGCCGGGAGAGGTCCGTACGAGCAGTACTTC
D: -
V: TRBV29-1
J: TRBJ2-7
size: -

CDR3: CASSSRLAGKFYEQYF
DNA: TGTGCCAGCAGTTCCCGACTAGCGGGGAAGTTCTACGAGCAGTACTTC
D: TRBD2
V: TRBV27
J: TRBJ2-7
size: -

CDR3: CKTTVNYGYTF
DNA: TGCAAAACGACAGTCAACTATGGCTACACCTTC
D: -
V: TRBV20-1
J: TRBJ1-2
size: -

CDR3: CASSYSSGGPNTGELFF
DNA: TGTGCCAGCAGTTACTCCTCAGGGGGACCGAACACCGGGGAGCTGTTTTTT
D: TRBD1
V: TRBV6-2/TRBV6-3
J: TRBJ2-2
size: -

CDR3: CARTRGGAGANVLTF
DNA: TGTGCCAGAACCCGCGGGGGGGCTGGGGCCAACGTCCTGACTTTC
D: TRBD2
V: TRBV7-2
J: TRBJ2-6
size: -

CDR3: CASSFGTGAWGYGYTF
DNA: TGTGCCAGCAGCTTTGGGACAGGGGCTTGGGGGTATGGCTACACCTTC
D: TRBD1
V: TRBV7-2
J: TRBJ1-2
size: -

CDR3: CASSVTTGLGEQFF
DNA: TGTGCCAGCAGCGTAACCACAGGTTTGGGTGAGCAGTTCTTC
D: -
V: TRBV9
J: TRBJ2-1
size: -

CDR3: CATKDRVGRSRYNEQFF
DNA: TGTGCCACCAAAGACAGGGTGGGCCGTTCCCGCTACAATGAGCAGTTCTTC
D: TRBD1
V: TRBV10-3
J: TRBJ2-1
size: few

CDR3: CASSQDRSRFANGYTF
DNA: TGTGCCAGCAGCCAAGATCGGTCACGGTTCGCCAACGGCTACACCTTC
D: -
V: TRBV4-2
J: TRBJ1-2
size: few

CDR3: CASNQGISGNTIYF
DNA: TGTGCCAGCAACCAGGGTATAAGTGGAAACACCATATATTTT
D: -
V: TRBV6-6
J: TRBJ1-3
size: -

CDR3: CASSQDPASSTDTQYF
DNA: TGCGCCAGCAGCCAAGATCCCGCTAGCAGCACAGATACGCAGTATTTT
D: -
V: TRBV4-3
J: TRBJ2-3
size: -

CDR3: CASSSNIGGSYEQYF
DNA: TGTGCCAGCAGCTCAAATATAGGAGGCTCCTACGAGCAGTACTTC
D: -
V: TRBV7-9
J: TRBJ2-7
size: -

CDR3: CASSLEAVSGNTIYF
DNA: TGTGCCAGCAGCTTAGAAGCGGTCTCTGGAAACACCATATATTTT
D: -
V: TRBV7-9
J: TRBJ1-3
size: -

CDR3: CASSDHPAGRDSDTQYF
DNA: TGTGCCAGCAGTGATCACCCCGCAGGGAGGGACTCAGATACGCAGTATTTT
D: TRBD2
V: TRBV25-1
J: TRBJ2-3
size: -

CDR3: CASSAARTGIGDTQYF
DNA: TGTGCCAGCAGCGCAGCGAGGACAGGGATCGGAGATACGCAGTATTTT
D: TRBD1
V: TRBV7-2
J: TRBJ2-3
size: once

CDR3: CASSRDRLNNEQFF
DNA: TGTGCCAGCAGCCGGGACAGACTAAACAATGAGCAGTTCTTC
D: TRBD1
V: TRBV6-5
J: TRBJ2-1
size: -

CDR3: CAWSVRSSGGDTQYF
DNA: TGTGCCTGGAGTGTACGGTCTAGCGGGGGAGATACGCAGTATTTT
D: TRBD2
V: TRBV30
J: TRBJ2-3
size: -

CDR3: CASSDPGLAGGPGGELFF
DNA: TGTGCCAGCAGTGATCCGGGACTAGCGGGAGGGCCCGGCGGGGAGCTGTTTTTT
D: TRBD2
V: TRBV6-2/TRBV6-3
J: TRBJ2-2
size: -

CDR3: CASRKLAENYNEQFF
DNA: TGCGCCAGCAGGAAACTAGCGGAGAACTACAATGAGCAGTTCTTC
D: TRBD2
V: TRBV10-2
J: TRBJ2-1
size: -

CDR3: CASSLMREGRDTQYF
DNA: TGTGCCAGCAGCTTAATGCGGGAGGGCCGAGATACGCAGTATTTT
D: TRBD2
V: TRBV7-8
J: TRBJ2-3
size: -

CDR3: CASSLSVGEPYEQYF
DNA: TGTGCCAGCAGCCTTAGCGTGGGAGAACCCTACGAGCAGTACTTC
D: -
V: TRBV6-2/TRBV6-3
J: TRBJ2-7
size: few

CDR3: CAYRSDRANTGELFF
DNA: TGTGCCTATCGATCGGACAGGGCGAACACCGGGGAGCTGTTTTTT
D: TRBD1
V: TRBV30
J: TRBJ2-2
size: -

CDR3: CASTPVGQGAIGYTF
DNA: TGCGCCAGCACCCCCGTTGGACAGGGGGCGATTGGCTACACCTTC
D: TRBD1
V: TRBV5-1
J: TRBJ1-2
size: once

CDR3: CASSPRLGRETKGSGANVLTF
DNA: TGTGCCAGCAGCCCGAGGTTGGGTAGGGAGACAAAGGGCTCTGGGGCCAACGTCCTGACTTTC
D: -
V: TRBV14
J: TRBJ2-6
size: -

CDR3: CASSFQGGTYEQYF
DNA: TGTGCCAGCAGTTTCCAGGGGGGCACCTACGAGCAGTACTTC
D: -
V: TRBV28
J: TRBJ2-7
size: -

CDR3: CASSQGAKLPQFF
DNA: TGTGCCAGCAGCCAAGGCGCAAAGCTCCCCCAGTTCTTC
D: -
V: TRBV3-1/TRBV3-2
J: TRBJ2-1
size: -

CDR3: CASSAQGEYTGELFF
DNA: TGCGCCAGCAGCGCCCAGGGGGAGTACACCGGGGAGCTGTTTTTT
D: TRBD1
V: TRBV4-1
J: TRBJ2-2
size: -